This record concerns one T cell receptor (beta chain) sequence. The data belong to a study of shared clonotypes between healthy human individuals. CDR3 length: 18 residues. Germline lookup yields CDR1 SGHRS and CDR2 YFSETQ. The ends lost 0 bases at V and 0 bases at J; junction bases unmatched: 5. Assay: immunoSEQ multiplex PCR; the TCRdb copy retains only in-frame clones and omits some. The table lists 1.6 million or so clones, roughly 98.5% of them singletons. This chain joins TRBV5-1 and TRBJ2-6; 8 bases are shared with TRBD2. The TCR originated in a man aged 25-45 years in good health. The sequenced material came from naive CD4+ T cells sorted from blood. The subset is: CD45RA+ positively selected. CDR3 in amino acids: CASSLGVAGSSGANVLTF. For the CDR3, the DNA is TGCGCCAGCAGCTTGGGAGTAGCGGGAAGCTCTGGGGCCAACGTCCTGACTTTC.